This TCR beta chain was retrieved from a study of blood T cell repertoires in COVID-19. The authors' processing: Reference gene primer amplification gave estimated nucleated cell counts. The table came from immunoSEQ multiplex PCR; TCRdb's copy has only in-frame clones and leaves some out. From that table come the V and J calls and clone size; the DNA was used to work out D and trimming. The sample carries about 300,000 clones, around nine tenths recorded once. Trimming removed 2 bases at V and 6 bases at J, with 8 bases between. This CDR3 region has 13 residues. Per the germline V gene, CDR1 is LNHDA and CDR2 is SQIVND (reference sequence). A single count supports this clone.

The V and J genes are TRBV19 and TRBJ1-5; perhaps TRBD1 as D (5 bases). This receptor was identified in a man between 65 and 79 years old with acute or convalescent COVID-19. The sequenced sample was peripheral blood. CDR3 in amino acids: CASSIQGSQPQHF. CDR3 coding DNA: TGTGCCAGTAGTATACAGGGATCTCAGCCCCAGCATTTT.